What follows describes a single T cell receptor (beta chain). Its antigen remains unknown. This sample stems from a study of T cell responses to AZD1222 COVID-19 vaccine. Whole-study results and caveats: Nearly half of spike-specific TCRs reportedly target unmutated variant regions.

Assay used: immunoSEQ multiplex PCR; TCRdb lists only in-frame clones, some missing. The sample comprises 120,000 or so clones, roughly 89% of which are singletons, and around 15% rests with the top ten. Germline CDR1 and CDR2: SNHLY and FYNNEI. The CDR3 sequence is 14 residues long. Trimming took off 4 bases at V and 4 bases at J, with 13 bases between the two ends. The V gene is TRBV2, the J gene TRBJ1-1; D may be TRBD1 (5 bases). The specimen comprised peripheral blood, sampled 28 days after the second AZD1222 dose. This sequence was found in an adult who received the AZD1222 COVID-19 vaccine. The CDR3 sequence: CASSGRQIFTEAFF. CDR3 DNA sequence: TGTGCCAGCAGTGGCCGACAGATTTTCACTGAAGCTTTCTTT.